This T cell receptor beta chain appears in the sequencing data of a study of T cell responses to AZD1222 COVID-19 vaccine. Points from the study as a whole: Donors, mostly white British, included more females; clonal diversity was possibly underestimated. Sampled repertoires all dated from after the peak T cell response. Two AZD1222 doses significantly raised spike-specific TCR breadth and depth over controls.

Notes on this clone: Its antigen is currently unknown.

Trimming removed 5 bases at V and 2 bases at J, with 9 bases between. There are 13 residues in the CDR3. Looked up from germline, CDR1 is SGHAT and CDR2 is FQNNGV. Produced via immunoSEQ multiplex PCR; TCRdb's table is partial and in-frame only. This sample has some 180,000 clones, with over 85% found just once. The sequence was collected from an adult who received the MenACWY meningococcal vaccine as a control. The chain links TRBV11-2 to TRBJ1-2; D gene uncertain. The sequencing here drew on peripheral blood, taken 28 days after the second dose of the MenACWY control vaccine. This chain's CDR3 is CASSLNGNYGYTF. As DNA, the CDR3 is TGTGCCAGCAGCCTCAACGGGAACTATGGCTACACCTTC.